These 30 T cell receptor beta chains share one sample of origin, sequenced in a study of blood T cell repertoires in COVID-19. Using immunoSEQ multiplex PCR, the repertoire was profiled, and TCRdb retains in-frame clones only, with some absent. Of fewer than 180,000 clones detected, 65% to 90% appear once; the ten largest clones hold 3% to 4%. The sample was peripheral blood. All receptors come from a man between 65 and 79 years old with acute or convalescent COVID-19.

V gene TRBV3-1 (or the pseudogene TRBV3-2) combines with J gene TRBJ1-1, with D perhaps matching TRBD1 (5 bases). Trimming took off 4 bases at V and 2 bases at J, with 20 bases between the two ends. CDR1 is LGHDT and CDR2 is YNNKEL in the germline V gene (reference sequence). The CDR3 is made up of 17 amino acids. The CDR3 is CASSPRWMGGGNTEAFF. The CDR3 DNA reads TGTGCCAGCAGCCCAAGGTGGATGGGGGGAGGTAACACTGAAGCTTTCTTT.

The chain couples TRBV20-1 to TRBJ2-1; 9 bases are shared with TRBD2. Losses at the gene ends were 3 bases for V and 6 bases for J; bases not matched to a gene: 6. The CDR3 is 14 amino acids. Germline CDR1 reads DFQATT; CDR2 reads SNEGSKA (reference sequence). CDR3 loop: CSASFLAGFNEQFF. The CDR3 DNA follows: TGCAGTGCTAGTTTCCTAGCGGGATTCAATGAGCAGTTCTTC.

The rearrangement joins TRBV27 to TRBJ2-7; 7 bases line up with TRBD1. The CDR3 covers 14 residues. V gave up 5 bases and J gave up 0 bases; unmatched junction bases: 4. CDR1 is MNHEY and CDR2 is SMNVEV in the germline V gene (reference sequence). The CDR3 loop reads CASSKWDSSYEQYF. CDR3 nucleotides: TGTGCCAGCAGTAAATGGGACAGCTCCTACGAGCAGTACTTC.

CDR3 protein: CASSTGLAGLAKNIQYF. In DNA form, the CDR3 reads TGTGCCAGCAGCACCGGACTAGCGGGACTAGCCAAAAACATTCAGTACTTC. This rearrangement joins TRBV28 to TRBJ2-4, with TRBD2 matching 12 bases. Per the germline V gene, CDR1 is MDHEN and CDR2 is SYDVKM. The CDR3 spans 17 residues. V trimming: 6 bases; J trimming: 0 bases; junction bases outside the gene matches: 6.

The CDR3 is CASSSIAGGSTDTQYF. DNA for the CDR3: TGTGCCAGCAGCTCAATAGCGGGAGGGAGCACAGATACGCAGTATTTT. The chain links TRBV7-9 to TRBJ2-3; TRBD2 agrees at 11 bases. V trimming: 4 bases; J trimming: 0 bases; junction bases outside the gene matches: 3. Germline assignment: CDR1 SEHNR and CDR2 FQNEAQ (reference sequence). The CDR3 extends over 16 amino acids.

The chain links TRBV7-2 to TRBJ1-2; tentatively, D is TRBD1 (6 bases). This CDR3 has 15 residues. Germline V gene lookup returns CDR1 SGHTA and CDR2 FQGNSA. Deletions cut 3 bases from V and 4 bases from J, with 15 bases between. The CDR3 sequence is CASSFGTSSIYGYTF. In nucleotides, the CDR3 is TGTGCCAGCAGCTTCGGGACATCCAGTATCTATGGCTACACCTTC. Based on the CDR3 plus reference TRBV7-2 and TRBJ1-2, the full variable domain is GAGVSQSPSNKVTEKGKDVELRCDPISGHTALYWYRQSLGQGLEFLIYFQGNSAPDKSGLPSDRFSAERTGGSVSTLTIQRTQQEDSAVYLCASSFGTSSIYGYTFGSGTRLTVV.

There are a few counts of this clone. The chain uses TRBV19 and TRBJ2-7; TRBD2 might be the D (6 bases). The CDR3 runs 17 residues. Germline values: CDR1 LNHDA, CDR2 SQIVND (reference sequence). Deletions cut 4 bases from V and 3 bases from J, with 22 bases between. The CDR3, as DNA: TGTGCCAGTAGTACCGGCGCCCGGGACTCCTGGAACTACGAGCAGTACTTC. This codes for CASSTGARDSWNYEQYF.

The chain links TRBV18 to TRBJ2-1, with 7 bases fitting TRBD1. The trim removed 3 bases at V and 4 bases at J, leaving 0 bases unmatched. Germline CDR1 reads KGHSH; CDR2 reads LQKENI. This CDR3 region has 13 residues. The DNA of the CDR3 is TGTGCCAGCTCACCGACAGGGTACAATGAGCAGTTCTTC. Protein: CASSPTGYNEQFF. Looking up the rest from reference TRBV18 and TRBJ2-1 gives the full variable domain: NAGVMQNPRHLVRRRGQEARLRCSPMKGHSHVYWYRQLPEEGLKFMVYLQKENIIDESGMPKERFSAEFPKEGPSILRIQQVVRGDSAAYFCASSPTGYNEQFFGPGTRLTVL.

Concerning this clone: This sample includes further DNA sequences coding for the same CDR3. This chain joins TRBV29-1 and TRBJ1-3, with 9 bases aligning to TRBD1. V lost 7 bases, J lost 4 bases, and 2 bases stayed unmatched. The CDR3 has 12 residues. CDR1 and CDR2 from the germline V gene are SQVTM and ANQGSEA. The CDR3 DNA reads as TGCAGCGGGACAGGGGCGGGAAACACCATATATTTT. It yields the protein CSGTGAGNTIYF.

The V gene is TRBV7-2, the J gene TRBJ2-5; no firm D call. The V end lost 5 bases, the J end lost 1 base, and 23 bases lay between the germline ends. Germline CDR1 is SGHTA and CDR2 is FQGNSA. The CDR3 contains 18 residues. In nucleotides, the CDR3 is TGTGCCAGCAGCCTACGTATGGCCGGAGTAGCTTCCCAAGAGACCCAGTACTTC. This translates into CASSLRMAGVASQETQYF.

This sequence joins TRBV7-6 and TRBJ2-7, with 12 positions matching TRBD2. The J segment lost 5 bases and the V segment lost 2 bases, leaving 4 bases of the junction unmatched. This CDR3 comprises 15 residues. Germline V gene sequence: CDR1 SGHVS, CDR2 FNYEAQ. The CDR3 DNA reads TGTGCCAGCAGCTTAATTCTAGCGGGAGGGGACGAGCAGTACTTC. Encoded protein: CASSLILAGGDEQYF.

The V and J genes are TRBV2 and TRBJ2-1; TRBD2 matches 8 bases. The V and J ends lost 3 bases and 9 bases, in that order; junction bases with no gene match: 16. This CDR3 is built from 17 residues. The V gene's germline CDR1 is SNHLY and CDR2 FYNNEI. The CDR3 coding sequence is TGTGCCAGCAGTGAGGGGGGACTAGGATCGCTTCGGGGTGAGCAGTTCTTC. Translated: CASSEGGLGSLRGEQFF. Together with reference TRBV2 and TRBJ2-1, the CDR3 gives the full variable domain: EPEVTQTPSHQVTQMGQEVILRCVPISNHLYFYWYRQILGQKVEFLVSFYNNEISEKSEIFDDQFSVERPDGSNFTLKIRSTKLEDSAMYFCASSEGGLGSLRGEQFFGPGTRLTVL.

This chain uses TRBV5-6 with TRBJ2-1, with D possibly TRBD1 on 5 matching bases. Germline CDR1 reads SGHDT; CDR2 reads YYEEEE. V lost 7 bases to trimming and J lost 3 bases, with 8 bases between them. This CDR3 is built from 12 residues. CDR3 coding DNA: TGTGCCAGCGGGGCTAGCTACAATGAGCAGTTCTTC. Protein: CASGASYNEQFF.

The chain has TRBV29-1 and TRBJ1-1; D perhaps matches TRBD1 (6 bases). Germline V gene data show CDR1 as SQVTM and CDR2 as ANQGSEA. The CDR3 extends over 14 amino acids. V lost 7 bases and J 4 bases, leaving 19 bases between the germline ends. CDR3 sequence: CSGLRTPQGTEAFF. CDR3 coding DNA: TGCAGCGGCCTAAGGACACCACAGGGCACTGAAGCTTTCTTT. The variable domain in full, with the rest retrieved from reference TRBV29-1 and TRBJ1-1, is SAVISQKPSRDICQRGTSLTIQCQVDSQVTMMFWYRQQPGQSLTLIATANQGSEATYESGFVIDKFPISRPNLTFSTLTVSNMSPEDSSIYLCSGLRTPQGTEAFFGQGTRLTVV.

The V call is TRBV2, the J call TRBJ1-1; 10 nucleotides agree with TRBD1. Per germline, CDR1 SNHLY and CDR2 FYNNEI. The CDR3 consists of 15 residues. With V trimmed by 6 bases and J by 1 base, 5 bases remained unmatched. Here the CDR3 reads CASRAGTGANTEAFF. CDR3 bases: TGTGCCAGCAGGGCCGGGACAGGGGCGAACACTGAAGCTTTCTTT. Complete variable domain (other parts from reference TRBV2 and TRBJ1-1): EPEVTQTPSHQVTQMGQEVILRCVPISNHLYFYWYRQILGQKVEFLVSFYNNEISEKSEIFDDQFSVERPDGSNFTLKIRSTKLEDSAMYFCASRAGTGANTEAFFGQGTRLTVV.

This clone was seen just once. V is TRBV30 and J is TRBJ1-1; maybe TRBD1 (5 bases). The V end lost 0 bases, the J end lost 5 bases, and 13 bases lay between the germline ends. Per germline, CDR1 GTSNPN and CDR2 SVGIG (reference sequence). The CDR3 sequence is 14 residues long. The CDR3 region is CAWSVDGAPTEAFF. CDR3 sequence (DNA): TGTGCCTGGAGTGTAGATGGGGCGCCTACTGAAGCTTTCTTT.

This chain links TRBV7-2 with TRBJ2-7, with D perhaps TRBD2 (6 bases). Trimming took 2 bases from V and 2 from J, leaving 10 bases between them. This CDR3 is built from 14 residues. Looked up from germline, CDR1 is SGHTA and CDR2 is FQGNSA. CDR3: CASSLRRGTYEQYF. CDR3 sequence (DNA): TGTGCCAGCAGCTTAAGGCGGGGAACCTACGAGCAGTACTTC.

V is TRBV6-5 and J is TRBJ1-2, with 7 bases matching TRBD1. The CDR3 is 15 amino acids. With 0 bases clipped from V and 7 bases from J, the junction kept 8 bases outside the gene matches. Germline V lookup: CDR1 MNHEY, CDR2 SVGAGI. The CDR3 is CASSYSSTGTGGYTF. The DNA for the CDR3 is TGTGCCAGCAGTTACTCTTCGACAGGGACCGGTGGCTACACCTTC.

This clone appeared a few times. This rearrangement joins TRBV20-1 to TRBJ1-4; D gene unclear. The germline V gene has CDR1 DFQATT and CDR2 SNEGSKA (reference sequence). The V gene lost 3 bases and the J gene lost 8 bases, with 16 bases spanning the gap. The CDR3 is 14 residues long. CDR3 nucleotide sequence: TGCAGTGCTAGTGAGGCAGGTTTAGGAGAAAAACTGTTTTTT. It codes for CSASEAGLGEKLFF.

The rearrangement links TRBV7-9 to TRBJ1-2, with TRBD1 matching 9 bases. Germline trimming cut 4 bases from V and 6 bases from J; bases unmatched to any gene: 6. The CDR3 runs 14 residues. CDR1 SEHNR and CDR2 FQNEAQ come from the germline V gene (reference sequence). The CDR3 DNA is TGTGCCAGCAGCTCGGACAGGGGCAGACATGGCTACACCTTC. Protein product: CASSSDRGRHGYTF.

This clone has a handful of counts. V usage is TRBV19 and J usage is TRBJ2-2; 16 bases map to TRBD2. Germline CDR1 and CDR2: LNHDA and SQIVND (reference sequence). There are 18 residues in the CDR3. J lost 6 bases, V lost 6 bases, and 10 bases had no gene match. CDR3 protein: CASRNPGLAGGNAGELFF. In DNA, the CDR3 is TGTGCCAGTAGAAATCCGGGACTAGCGGGAGGGAATGCCGGGGAGCTGTTTTTT.

The chain carries TRBV7-9 and TRBJ2-7; TRBD1 might be the D (7 bases). Germline V gene sequence: CDR1 SEHNR, CDR2 FQNEAQ (reference sequence). This CDR3 contains 15 residues. With 1 base removed from V and 0 bases from J, the gap between germline ends came to 10 bases. The DNA for the CDR3 is TGTGCCAGCAGCTTAGGCGGGACAGTCTCCTACGAGCAGTACTTC. It codes for CASSLGGTVSYEQYF.

This rearrangement joins TRBV27 to TRBJ1-5; the D is unclear. V lost 5 bases, J lost 5 bases, and 10 bases lay in between. The CDR3 spans 13 residues. Germline assignment: CDR1 MNHEY and CDR2 SMNVEV (reference sequence). The CDR3 here is CASSTQPYQPQHF. The CDR3 DNA reads as TGTGCCAGCAGTACACAGCCTTATCAGCCCCAGCATTTT.

This chain connects TRBV7-3 to TRBJ1-1; no definite D call. This CDR3 contains 13 residues. V lost 5 bases to trimming and J lost 0 bases, with 7 bases between them. The germline V gene encodes CDR1 SGHTA and CDR2 FQGTGA. The CDR3 sequence: CASSAHMNTEAFF. The CDR3 nucleotides are TGTGCCAGCAGCGCCCACATGAACACTGAAGCTTTCTTT.

This rearrangement joins TRBV7-2 to TRBJ2-3, with 7 bases that match TRBD2. Germline loops: CDR1 SGHTA, CDR2 FQGNSA. The CDR3 consists of 15 residues. V shed 2 bases and J 4 bases; nucleotides not matched to a gene: 6. The CDR3: CASSLLGGSPDTQYF. CDR3 DNA sequence: TGTGCCAGCAGCTTATTAGGCGGGAGCCCAGATACGCAGTATTTT.

This chain uses TRBV6-5 with TRBJ1-6, with 7 nucleotides matching TRBD1. This CDR3 comprises 16 residues. Unmatched junction bases numbered 6, after V lost 0 bases and J lost 7 bases. Germline lookup yields CDR1 MNHEY and CDR2 SVGAGI. The CDR3 loop is CASSYSRQGRNSPLHF. The CDR3 DNA reads as TGTGCCAGCAGTTACTCTCGACAGGGAAGGAATTCACCCCTCCACTTT.

The J gene is TRBJ1-5, the V gene TRBV9; TRBD1 is a possible D gene (6 bases). The CDR3 sequence is 14 residues long. Germline V gene sequence: CDR1 SGDLS, CDR2 YYNGEE. Between the trimmed V and J ends, which lost 3 bases and 4 bases, there was a span of 11 bases. CDR3 amino acids: CASSDGTQNQPQHF. In DNA form, the CDR3 reads TGTGCCAGCAGCGATGGGACACAAAATCAGCCCCAGCATTTT.

The gene calls are TRBV29-1 and TRBJ2-3; 7 nucleotides match TRBD1. The CDR3 length is 13 residues. With V trimmed by 7 bases and J by 1 base, 5 bases remained unmatched. The germline V gene encodes CDR1 SQVTM and CDR2 ANQGSEA. The CDR3 DNA is TGCAGCGGACAGGGTTTGGGCACAGATACGCAGTATTTT. Amino acid sequence: CSGQGLGTDTQYF.

The chain links TRBV20-1 to TRBJ2-7; 7 nucleotides match TRBD2. V lost 3 bases and J lost 6; bases outside the gene matches: 11. This CDR3 region has 14 residues. The germline gives CDR1 DFQATT, CDR2 SNEGSKA (reference sequence). This CDR3 is CSASTTSRFAEQYF. CDR3 sequence (DNA): TGCAGTGCTAGTACGACTAGCAGGTTCGCCGAGCAGTACTTC.

The chain recombines TRBV19 with TRBJ1-1; a possible D gene is TRBD1 (5 bases). Deletions cut 5 bases from V and 0 bases from J, with 10 bases between. The CDR3 loop spans 14 amino acids. In germline, CDR1 is LNHDA, CDR2 SQIVND (reference sequence). The CDR3 sequence: CASSASTVNTEAFF. DNA for the CDR3: TGTGCCAGTAGTGCCTCGACAGTGAACACTGAAGCTTTCTTT.